Listed here are 12 T cell receptor beta chains from one sample, sequenced in a study of cytomegalovirus exposure and HLA in healthy donors. PCR involved 60 Vbeta and 13 Jbeta primers. Clones were sequenced by immunoSEQ multiplex PCR, and TCRdb holds only the in-frame ones, with some missing. The table lists just over 150,000 clones, around 72% of them singletons. Sequencing input: PBMCs. The receptors derive from a man aged 35-49 years in good health and CMV-seropositive.

V usage is TRBV5-4 and J usage is TRBJ1-1; tentative D call: TRBD1 (6 bases). The CDR3 has 14 amino acids. CDR1 is SGHNT and CDR2 is YYREEE in the germline V gene (reference sequence). V gave up 2 bases and J gave up 1 base, with 9 bases separating them. The CDR3, as DNA: TGTGCCAGCAGCTTTCAGGGGACGAACACTGAAGCTTTCTTT. Translated, it gives CASSFQGTNTEAFF. Using reference TRBV5-4 and TRBJ1-1 for the parts outside the CDR3, the full variable domain is ETGVTQSPTHLIKTRGQQVTLRCSSQSGHNTVSWYQQALGQGPQFIFQYYREEENGRGNFPPRFSGLQFPNYSSELNVNALELDDSALYLCASSFQGTNTEAFFGQGTRLTVV.

CDR3 sequence: CASSPIPDRAYGYTF. The CDR3 region has the DNA TGTGCCAGCAGCCCGATCCCGGACAGAGCCTATGGCTACACCTTC. V and J are TRBV5-4 and TRBJ1-2; the D gene is possibly TRBD1 (6 bases). Germline V gene data show CDR1 as SGHNT and CDR2 as YYREEE (reference sequence). The ends were cut back, 4 bases at V and 4 bases at J, with 17 bases in the middle. The CDR3 length is 15 residues. The full variable domain, with the rest looked up from reference TRBV5-4 and TRBJ1-2, is ETGVTQSPTHLIKTRGQQVTLRCSSQSGHNTVSWYQQALGQGPQFIFQYYREEENGRGNFPPRFSGLQFPNYSSELNVNALELDDSALYLCASSPIPDRAYGYTFGSGTRLTVV.

Comments on this clone: A read error may produce the germline difference seen at one junction end. The gene calls are TRBV7-9 and TRBJ1-1; 9 bases are a match to TRBD1. Germline loops: CDR1 SEHNR, CDR2 FQNEAQ (reference sequence). The CDR3 runs 12 residues. Written as DNA, the CDR3 is TGTTCCAGCAGCTTGGACAGGGGTCGGGCCTTCTTT. Translation gives CSSSLDRGRAFF.

The V call is TRBV19, the J call TRBJ1-2; maybe TRBD1 (5 bases). The germline V gene encodes CDR1 LNHDA and CDR2 SQIVND (reference sequence). The length of the CDR3 is 13 residues. V lost 8 bases, J lost 6 bases, and 16 bases lay in between. For the CDR3, the DNA is TGTGCCAGTGGTGTAGCAGGGTTTCATGGCTACACCTTC. Translating gives CASGVAGFHGYTF.

J is TRBJ2-7 and V is TRBV7-2; 7 nucleotides line up with TRBD1. V dropped 3 bases and J dropped 7; count of bases not matched to a gene: 6. The germline gives CDR1 SGHTA, CDR2 FQGNSA. There are 13 residues in the CDR3. CDR3 nucleotide sequence: TGTGCCAGCAGCTTGGACAGGAAGCGGGAGCAGTACTTC. Translating it yields CASSLDRKREQYF.

V usage is TRBV15 and J usage is TRBJ1-1; D unresolved. This CDR3 is 17 amino acids long. Germline V gene sequence: CDR1 LNHNV, CDR2 YYDKDF (reference sequence). Trimming left V 2 bases short and J 4 bases short, with 20 bases between. The DNA of the CDR3 is TGTGCCACCAGCAGAACAACCAGTAGCGATCGGGGCACTGAAGCTTTCTTT. Amino acids: CATSRTTSSDRGTEAFF.

The chain's CDR3 is CASSIRPGLITDTQYF. The CDR3 DNA follows: TGTGCCAGCAGCATAAGACCGGGACTGATCACAGATACGCAGTATTTT. The V gene is TRBV7-2, the J gene TRBJ2-3; D is possibly TRBD2 (6 bases). Trimming stripped 5 bases from V and 2 bases from J, with 17 bases between. This CDR3 is 16 amino acids long. CDR1 is SGHTA, CDR2 FQGNSA, per germline.

The gene calls are TRBV7-3 and TRBJ2-3, with a tentative D call TRBD1 (6 bases). V lost 2 bases and J 3 bases, leaving 9 bases between the germline ends. The CDR3 sequence is 14 residues long. CDR1 and CDR2 (germline): SGHTA, FQGTGA. CDR3 nucleotides: TGTGCCAGCAGCTTAGGACAGTTAACAGATACGCAGTATTTT. It translates to CASSLGQLTDTQYF.

This chain uses TRBV5-1 with TRBJ2-3, with D perhaps matching TRBD2 (6 bases). V lost 1 base and J 5 bases, leaving 17 bases between the germline ends. The CDR3 is 16 amino acids. Germline V lookup: CDR1 SGHRS, CDR2 YFSETQ. The CDR3 sequence is CASSLTAGNYRDTQYF. In nucleotides, the CDR3 is TGCGCCAGCAGCTTGACGGCGGGAAATTACCGAGATACGCAGTATTTT.

This clone was counted between two and nine times. V usage is TRBV5-1 and J usage is TRBJ1-4, with 8 bases matching TRBD1. In germline, CDR1 is SGHRS, CDR2 YFSETQ. This CDR3 spans 14 amino acids. After removal of 4 bases from V and 6 bases from J, the junction contained 5 bases not matched to a gene. CDR3 region: CASSSGQGYEKLFF. In nucleotides, the CDR3 is TGCGCCAGCAGCAGCGGACAGGGTTATGAAAAACTGTTTTTT.

The rearrangement links TRBV11-3 to TRBJ1-5; TRBD1 agrees at 7 bases. Looked up from germline, CDR1 is SGHNT and CDR2 is YENEEA. The J segment lost 3 bases and the V segment lost 5 bases, leaving 10 bases of the junction unmatched. The CDR3 has 16 amino acids. The CDR3 spells CASSPGTETFNQPQHF. The CDR3 DNA reads TGTGCCAGCAGCCCGGGGACAGAGACTTTCAATCAGCCCCAGCATTTT.

The chain uses TRBV11-2 and TRBJ2-3, with 11 bases aligning to TRBD1. The CDR3 consists of 15 residues. V shed 7 bases, J shed 4 bases, and the junction held 7 bases outside the gene matches. CDR1 and CDR2 (germline): SGHAT, FQNNGV. The CDR3 DNA sequence: TGTGCCAGCAAAGCCGGGACAGGGGGTCCAGATACGCAGTATTTT. This translates into CASKAGTGGPDTQYF.